The sequence of this T cell receptor (beta chain) was determined in a study of control samples from healthy donors and cancer patients. Germline V gene data show CDR1 as SGHRS and CDR2 as YFSETQ. The CDR3 length is 14 residues. V gave up 6 bases and J gave up 4 bases; unmatched junction bases: 7. Sequenced by immunoSEQ multiplex PCR; TCRdb stores in-frame clones only, minus some. The sample contains some 120,000 clones, 75% to 90% of which appear only once. Sequencing was done on a sample of PBMCs. The chain links TRBV5-1 to TRBJ2-1, with 7 bases matching TRBD2. The clonotype comes from a woman between 50 and 59 years old with colorectal cancer. The CDR3 here is CASTAASGYNEQFF. The CDR3 nucleotides are TGCGCCAGCACGGCCGCTAGCGGTTACAATGAGCAGTTCTTC. Full variable domain (rest looked up from reference TRBV5-1 and TRBJ2-1): KAGVTQTPRYLIKTRGQQVTLSCSPISGHRSVSWYQQTPGQGLQFLFEYFSETQRNKGNFPGRFSGRQFSNSRSEMNVSTLELGDSALYLCASTAASGYNEQFFGPGTRLTVL.